This entry lists 17 T cell receptor beta chains sequenced from one sample in a study of regulatory T cells in long-lasting Graves disease. Time point indicated: newly diagnosed GD, antithyroid drugs for less than 3 months. Isolated PBMC RNA provided the starting material for the TCR library. TCR beta libraries were built with iRepertoire HTBI primers and Arm-PCR of CDR3 regions. TCRdb recomputed calls from the multiplex PCR reads with MiXCR, one row per CDR3 protein. The sample holds a few hundred thousand distinct CDR3 sequences, 16% seen once. These same records also appear under a second study, on T cells in Graves' hyperthyroidism and ophthalmopathy.

This material consisted of peripheral blood mononuclear cells (PBMCs), taken at new diagnosis, from a patient treated with antithyroid drugs. The receptors were gathered from a man aged 35-49 years with Graves disease.

About this clonotype itself: A much larger clone lies one base from this, so it may be a read error. The V gene is TRBV6-1, the J gene TRBJ1-5; no firm D call. This CDR3 has 16 residues. Germline CDR1 reads MNHNS; CDR2 reads SASEGT. V was cut by 3 bases and J by 1 base, with 13 bases left in between. CDR3 DNA sequence: TGTGCCAGCAGTGAGTTCGGTGTTCAGAGCAATCAGCCCCAGCATTTT. Its protein product is CASSEFGVQSNQPQHF.

This clonotype was detected ten times or more. CDR3 nucleotide sequence: TGTGCCAGCAGCTCGGGGTCCAGACAGGGGATGAGCTCCTATAATTCACCCCTCCACTTT. Protein: CASSSGSRQGMSSYNSPLHF. The V gene is TRBV7-2, the J gene TRBJ1-6; 8 nucleotides agree with TRBD1. Germline V gene data show CDR1 as SGHTA and CDR2 as FQGNSA. There are 20 residues in the CDR3. J lost 0 bases, V lost 4 bases, and 14 bases had no gene match.

The gene calls are TRBV25-1 and TRBJ2-3, with D hard to call. This CDR3 is built from 14 residues. CDR1 is MGHDK and CDR2 is SYGVNS in the germline V gene. The V gene lost 6 bases and the J gene lost 2 bases, with 12 bases spanning the gap. The CDR3: CASSRQGPTDTQYF. For the CDR3, the DNA is TGTGCCAGCAGCAGACAAGGCCCCACAGATACGCAGTATTTT.

This clonotype was found many times. The chain uses TRBV12-3 or TRBV12-4 and TRBJ1-4, with 7 bases matching TRBD1. The CDR3 totals 15 residues. The ends lost 9 bases at V and 5 bases at J; junction bases unmatched: 12. CDR3 protein: CASRQGPATNEKLFF. The CDR3 DNA sequence: TGTGCCAGTCGACAGGGTCCCGCGACGAATGAAAAACTGTTTTTT.

This clonotype was recorded at least ten times. This chain uses TRBV2 with TRBJ2-5; TRBD2 aligns across 10 bases. V shed 7 bases and J 4 bases; nucleotides not matched to a gene: 6. The germline V gene encodes CDR1 SNHLY and CDR2 FYNNEI. The CDR3 has 14 residues. The CDR3 region has the DNA TGTGCCAGCAATCCCTTAGCGGGGGGAGAGACCCAGTACTTC. It codes for CASNPLAGGETQYF.

This clonotype showed up just a few times. The genes are TRBV28 and TRBJ1-3; unclear D gene. In germline, CDR1 is MDHEN, CDR2 SYDVKM. V was pared by 5 bases and J by 0 bases, with 11 bases between. This CDR3 is 15 amino acids long. CDR3 DNA: TGTGCCAGCAGTCCGCAACAGAGCTCTGGAAACACCATATATTTT. Residues: CASSPQQSSGNTIYF.

The chain carries TRBV28 and TRBJ1-1, with 7 positions matching TRBD1. This CDR3 is built from 17 residues. The ends lost 6 bases at V and 5 bases at J; junction bases unmatched: 18. Germline-derived CDR1 and CDR2 are MDHEN and SYDVKM. In DNA, the CDR3 is TGTGCCAGCAGCCAAGGGAAAGGGGGCGTAAGTGGAACTGAAGCTTTCTTT. Residues: CASSQGKGGVSGTEAFF.

The chain couples TRBV9 to TRBJ1-2, with no clear D. Germline V gives CDR1 SGDLS, CDR2 YYNGEE. The germline V and J ends were trimmed by 2 bases and 2 bases, with 7 bases remaining between them. This CDR3 contains 13 residues. The CDR3 coding sequence is TGTGCCAGCAGCGTTGGAGGAAACTATGGCTACACCTTC. Amino acid sequence: CASSVGGNYGYTF.

The chain combines TRBV19 with TRBJ1-6; D ambiguous. V gave up 8 bases and J gave up 7 bases, with 18 bases separating them. Germline V gene data show CDR1 as LNHDA and CDR2 as SQIVND (reference sequence). This CDR3 is built from 15 residues. CDR3 sequence reads: CASQMAGRANSPLHF. CDR3 DNA sequence: TGTGCCAGTCAGATGGCGGGTAGGGCGAATTCACCCCTCCACTTT.

This clonotype was counted at least ten times. The V call is TRBV6-1, the J call TRBJ2-7, with 10 positions matching TRBD1. J gave up 6 bases and V 4 bases, and 9 bases lay outside the gene matches. The CDR3 runs to 15 residues. Germline values: CDR1 MNHNS, CDR2 SASEGT. In nucleotides, the CDR3 is TGTGCCAGCAGTGGGCCGGGACAGGGGTTGGCCGAGCAGTACTTC. As protein: CASSGPGQGLAEQYF.

This clonotype was picked up many times. The V gene is TRBV28, the J gene TRBJ1-5, with D uncertain. Trimming cost V 5 bases and J 2 bases, with 7 bases left between them. Looked up from germline, CDR1 is MDHEN and CDR2 is SYDVKM. The CDR3 is 13 amino acids. DNA for the CDR3: TGTGCCAGCAGTATAGAGGGCAATCAGCCCCAGCATTTT. Protein: CASSIEGNQPQHF.

In its sample, this clonotype was seen many times. The chain carries TRBV28 and TRBJ1-6, with 7 bases lining up with TRBD1. The CDR3 has 15 amino acids. Germline-derived CDR1 and CDR2 are MDHEN and SYDVKM. The ends lost 6 bases at V and 5 bases at J; junction bases unmatched: 7. The DNA for the CDR3 is TGTGCCAGCAGGGAGACAGGGAGGGATAATTCACCCCTCCACTTT. This sequence encodes CASRETGRDNSPLHF.

In its sample, this clonotype was seen many times. This rearrangement joins TRBV2 to TRBJ1-1; D is unclear. Trimming took 6 bases from V and 4 from J, leaving 12 bases between them. The CDR3 spans 13 residues. Germline V CDR1 and CDR2: SNHLY, FYNNEI. CDR3 sequence reads: CASSPERGTEAFF. CDR3 sequence (DNA): TGTGCCAGCAGCCCCGAACGAGGCACTGAAGCTTTCTTT.

This clonotype came up many times. This sequence joins TRBV9 and TRBJ2-7, with unresolved D. The germline V gene has CDR1 SGDLS and CDR2 YYNGEE. This CDR3 comprises 13 residues. V lost 1 base and J lost 5, with 10 bases in between. The CDR3 loop is CASSVYSLDEQYF. The CDR3 nucleotides are TGTGCCAGCAGCGTATATTCTCTGGACGAGCAGTACTTC.

The chain uses TRBV12-3 or TRBV12-4 and TRBJ2-3; TRBD1 or TRBD2 may be the D gene (6 bases each). This CDR3 region has 15 residues. V was pared by 6 bases and J by 2 bases, with 15 bases between. The CDR3 DNA follows: TGTGCCAGCAGGAGTAAGGAGGGGGTCACAGATACGCAGTATTTT. As protein: CASRSKEGVTDTQYF.

The chain employs TRBV6-1 and TRBJ2-1; TRBD2 aligns across 7 bases. Germline V gene data show CDR1 as MNHNS and CDR2 as SASEGT. This CDR3 has 17 residues. Unmatched junction bases numbered 18, after V lost 6 bases and J lost 7 bases. The CDR3 sequence is CASRLGDYRTTTNEQFF. The CDR3 DNA follows: TGTGCCAGCAGACTGGGGGACTACCGTACCACGACGAATGAGCAGTTCTTC.

This clonotype was counted ten times or more. The chain is built from TRBV9 and TRBJ1-6; D perhaps matches TRBD1 (5 bases). CDR1 and CDR2 (germline): SGDLS, YYNGEE. V lost 3 bases and J 7 bases, leaving 20 bases between the germline ends. The CDR3 runs to 17 residues. CDR3 DNA sequence: TGTGCCAGCAGCGAGTCCCCCGGGGCTAGAGTGAATTCACCCCTCCACTTT. Encoded protein: CASSESPGARVNSPLHF.